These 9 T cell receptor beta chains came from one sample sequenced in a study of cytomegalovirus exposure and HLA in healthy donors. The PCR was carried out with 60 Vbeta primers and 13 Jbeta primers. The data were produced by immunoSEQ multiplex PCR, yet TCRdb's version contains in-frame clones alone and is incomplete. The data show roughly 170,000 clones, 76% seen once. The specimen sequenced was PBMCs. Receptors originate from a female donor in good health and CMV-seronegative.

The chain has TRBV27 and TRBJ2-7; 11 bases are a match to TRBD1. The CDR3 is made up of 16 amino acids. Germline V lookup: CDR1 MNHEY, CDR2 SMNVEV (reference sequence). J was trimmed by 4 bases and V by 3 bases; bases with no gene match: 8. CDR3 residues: CASSFSGTGGTYEQYF. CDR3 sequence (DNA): TGTGCCAGCAGTTTCTCAGGGACAGGGGGAACGTACGAGCAGTACTTC.

Here the CDR3 DNA reads TGTGCCAGCAGCCTTGGACTAGCCGCTTCCTACAATGAGCAGTTCTTC. This translates into CASSLGLAASYNEQFF. V and J are TRBV9 and TRBJ2-1; 8 positions match TRBD2. The V gene's germline CDR1 is SGDLS and CDR2 YYNGEE. J lost 1 base, V lost 4 bases, and 7 bases had no gene match. There are 16 residues in the CDR3.

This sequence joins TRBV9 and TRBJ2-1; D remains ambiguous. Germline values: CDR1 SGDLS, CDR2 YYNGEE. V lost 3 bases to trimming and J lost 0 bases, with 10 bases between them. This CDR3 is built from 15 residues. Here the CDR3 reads CASSDSITSYNEQFF. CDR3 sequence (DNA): TGTGCCAGCAGCGACAGTATCACCTCCTACAATGAGCAGTTCTTC.

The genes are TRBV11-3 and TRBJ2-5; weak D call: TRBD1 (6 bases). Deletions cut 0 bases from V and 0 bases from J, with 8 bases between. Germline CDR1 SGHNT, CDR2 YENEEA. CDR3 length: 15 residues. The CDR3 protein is CASSLDSGDQETQYF. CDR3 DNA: TGTGCCAGCAGCTTAGATTCAGGGGACCAAGAGACCCAGTACTTC.

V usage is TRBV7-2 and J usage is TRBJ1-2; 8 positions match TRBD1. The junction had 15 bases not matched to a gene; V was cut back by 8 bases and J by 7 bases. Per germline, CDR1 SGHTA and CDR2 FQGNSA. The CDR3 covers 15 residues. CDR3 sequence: CASARYMTGDGGYTF. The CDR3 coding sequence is TGTGCCAGCGCAAGATACATGACAGGGGACGGTGGCTACACCTTC. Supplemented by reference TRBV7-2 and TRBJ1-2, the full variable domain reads GAGVSQSPSNKVTEKGKDVELRCDPISGHTALYWYRQSLGQGLEFLIYFQGNSAPDKSGLPSDRFSAERTGGSVSTLTIQRTQQEDSAVYLCASARYMTGDGGYTFGSGTRLTVV.

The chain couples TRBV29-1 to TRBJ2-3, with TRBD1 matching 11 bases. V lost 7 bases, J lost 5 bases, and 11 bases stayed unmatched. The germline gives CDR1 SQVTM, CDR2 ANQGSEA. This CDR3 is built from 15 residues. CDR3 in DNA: TGCAGCGCACCCCGGGACAGGGGGTTGAGAGATACGCAGTATTTT. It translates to CSAPRDRGLRDTQYF.

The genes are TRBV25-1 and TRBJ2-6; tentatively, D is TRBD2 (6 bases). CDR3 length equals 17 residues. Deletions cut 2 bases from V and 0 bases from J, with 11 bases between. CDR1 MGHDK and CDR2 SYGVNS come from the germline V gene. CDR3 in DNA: TGTGCCAGCAGTGAAGCGCGGGGAAGCTCTGGGGCCAACGTCCTGACTTTC. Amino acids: CASSEARGSSGANVLTF. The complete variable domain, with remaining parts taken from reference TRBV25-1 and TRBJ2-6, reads EADIYQTPRYLVIGTGKKITLECSQTMGHDKMYWYQQDPGMELHLIHYSYGVNSTEKGDLSSESTVSRIRTEHFPLTLESARPSHTSQYLCASSEARGSSGANVLTFGAGSRLTVL.

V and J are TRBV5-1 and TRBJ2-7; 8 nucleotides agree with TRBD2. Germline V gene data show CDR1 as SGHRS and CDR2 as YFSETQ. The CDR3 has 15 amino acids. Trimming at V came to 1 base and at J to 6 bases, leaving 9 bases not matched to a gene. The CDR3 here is CASSLPGGASSEQYF. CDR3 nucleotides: TGCGCCAGCAGCTTGCCCGGGGGGGCCTCATCCGAGCAGTACTTC.

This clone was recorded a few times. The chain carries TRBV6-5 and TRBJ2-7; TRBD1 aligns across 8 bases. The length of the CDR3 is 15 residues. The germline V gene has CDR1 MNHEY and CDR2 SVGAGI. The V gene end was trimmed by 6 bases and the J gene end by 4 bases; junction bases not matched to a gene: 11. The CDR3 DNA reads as TGTGCCAGCAGACGCGGTCACGGACAGGGTTACGAGCAGTACTTC. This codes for CASRRGHGQGYEQYF.